These 5 T cell receptor beta chains came from one sample sequenced in a study of T cell responses to AZD1222 COVID-19 vaccine. Repertoires were generated with immunoSEQ multiplex PCR, while TCRdb's copy carries only in-frame clones and drops some. This table holds fewer than 100,000 clones, approximately 84% found once. The input for sequencing was peripheral blood, taken 28 days after the second AZD1222 dose. These receptors were obtained from an adult who received the AZD1222 COVID-19 vaccine.

This chain uses TRBV3-1 (or the pseudogene TRBV3-2) with TRBJ2-1, with 13 bases that match TRBD2. V lost 3 bases and J lost 7; bases outside the gene matches: 6. Looked up from germline, CDR1 is LGHDT and CDR2 is YNNKEL (reference sequence). The CDR3 contains 16 residues. The CDR3 sequence: CASSHRTSGSGNEQFF. CDR3 DNA sequence: TGTGCCAGCAGCCACCGGACTAGCGGGAGCGGAAATGAGCAGTTCTTC.

The chain couples TRBV7-8 to TRBJ1-1, with a possible D match to TRBD1 (6 bases). Germline V gives CDR1 SGHVS, CDR2 FQNEAQ. The CDR3 length is 15 residues. Trimming stripped 3 bases from V and 1 base from J, with 12 bases between. The CDR3 region is CASSLRPQGNTEAFF. The CDR3 nucleotides read TGTGCCAGCAGCTTGCGCCCACAGGGGAACACTGAAGCTTTCTTT.

This rearrangement joins TRBV10-2 to TRBJ1-4, with D uncertain. The CDR3 contains 13 residues. Germline CDR1 WSHSY, CDR2 SAAADI. Trimming removed 5 bases from V and 8 bases from J, with 12 bases in between. Here the CDR3 DNA reads TGCGCCAGCAGTAAGAGGGAAAAGGAAAAACTGTTTTTT. This sequence encodes CASSKREKEKLFF.

The chain combines TRBV5-6 with TRBJ2-5, with TRBD1 as a possible D gene (6 bases). Trimming removed 0 bases at V and 4 bases at J, with 19 bases between. CDR1 and CDR2 (germline): SGHDT, YYEEEE. CDR3 length: 17 residues. CDR3 coding DNA: TGTGCCAGCAGCTTGGCCGGTATAGGACAGTTACGAGAGACCCAGTACTTC. Its translation: CASSLAGIGQLRETQYF.

The genes are TRBV28 and TRBJ1-6; 9 positions match TRBD1. With V trimmed by 6 bases and J by 4 bases, 7 bases remained unmatched. The CDR3 has 16 residues. Per germline, CDR1 MDHEN and CDR2 SYDVKM. The CDR3 nucleotides are TGTGCCAGCAGACTGGGACAGGGCCCATATAATTCACCCCTCCACTTT. Its protein product is CASRLGQGPYNSPLHF. The complete variable domain, with remaining parts taken from reference TRBV28 and TRBJ1-6, reads DVKVTQSSRYLVKRTGEKVFLECVQDMDHENMFWYRQDPGLGLRLIYFSYDVKMKEKGDIPEGYSVSREKKERFSLILESASTNQTSMYLCASRLGQGPYNSPLHFGNGTRLTVT.